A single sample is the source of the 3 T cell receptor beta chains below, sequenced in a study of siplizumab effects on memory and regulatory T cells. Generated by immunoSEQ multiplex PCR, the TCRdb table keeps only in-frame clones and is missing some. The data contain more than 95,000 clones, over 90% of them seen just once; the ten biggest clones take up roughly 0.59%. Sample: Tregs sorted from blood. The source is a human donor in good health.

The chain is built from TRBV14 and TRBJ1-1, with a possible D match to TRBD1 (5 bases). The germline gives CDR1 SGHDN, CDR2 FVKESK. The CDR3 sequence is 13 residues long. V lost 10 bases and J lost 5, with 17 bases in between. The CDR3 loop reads CATGKVPGTEAFF. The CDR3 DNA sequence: TGTGCCACCGGCAAAGTTCCAGGGACTGAAGCTTTCTTT.

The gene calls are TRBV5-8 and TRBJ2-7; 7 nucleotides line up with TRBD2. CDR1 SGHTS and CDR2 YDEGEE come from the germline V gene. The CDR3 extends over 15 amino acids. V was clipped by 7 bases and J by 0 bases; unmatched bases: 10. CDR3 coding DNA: TGTGCCAGCCGCAGGGCCCCGGGGGGCTCCTACGAGCAGTACTTC. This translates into CASRRAPGGSYEQYF.

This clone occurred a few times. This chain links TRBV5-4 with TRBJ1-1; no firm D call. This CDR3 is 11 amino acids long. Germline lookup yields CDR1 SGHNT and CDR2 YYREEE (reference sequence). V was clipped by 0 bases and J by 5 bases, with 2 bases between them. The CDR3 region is CASSLATEAFF. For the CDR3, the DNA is TGTGCCAGCAGCTTGGCTACTGAAGCTTTCTTT.